These 9 T cell receptor beta chains share one sample of origin, sequenced in a study of CD8 T cells in ankylosing spondylitis (dated by TCRdb to the late 2010s). The library was prepared using 5' RACE. TCRdb names Illumina HiSeq 2500 as the instrument used. The public reads were reanalyzed by TCRdb: fastp trimming at Q25, MiXCR alignment, in-frame beta chains only. CDR3 protein duplicates are merged, each entry listing the most common genes and DNA. Counted in this sample were tens of thousands of distinct CDR3 sequences; about 9.3% of them appeared once. Approximately 15% of the sample rests with the top ten. Input material: blood, either unsorted or a sorted T cell fraction (not recorded which). The receptors derive from a male donor with ankylosing spondylitis or in good health (not recorded which).

This clonotype came up many times. The genes are TRBV29-1 and TRBJ2-3; 7 bases line up with TRBD2. CDR1 is SQVTM and CDR2 is ANQGSEA in the germline V gene. This CDR3 contains 13 residues. Unmatched junction bases numbered 8, after V lost 5 bases and J lost 6 bases. The CDR3 bases are TGCAGCGTTAAGTCAGCGGGATACGATACGCAGTATTTT. This codes for CSVKSAGYDTQYF.

There are many counts of this clonotype. The chain carries TRBV28 and TRBJ2-1; D unresolved. V was pared by 3 bases and J by 6 bases, with 9 bases between. Germline CDR1 MDHEN, CDR2 SYDVKM. The length of the CDR3 is 13 residues. The CDR3 here is CASSLPDRNEQFF. The CDR3 bases are TGTGCCAGCAGTTTGCCCGACCGCAATGAGCAGTTCTTC.

This chain joins TRBV5-6 and TRBJ2-7; TRBD2 matches at 13 bases. Germline V gene sequence: CDR1 SGHDT, CDR2 YYEEEE. V dropped 0 bases and J dropped 5; count of bases not matched to a gene: 8. The CDR3 loop spans 17 amino acids. The CDR3 sequence: CASSLVGLAGVPHEQYF. The CDR3 DNA follows: TGTGCCAGCAGCTTGGTAGGACTAGCGGGAGTCCCCCACGAGCAGTACTTC.

This clonotype was picked up many times. The chain joins TRBV27 to TRBJ2-5; D unresolved. The V gene's germline CDR1 is MNHEY and CDR2 SMNVEV (reference sequence). The CDR3 is 15 amino acids. V lost 2 bases and J 7 bases, leaving 17 bases between the germline ends. This CDR3 is CASSLTPLEHRTQYF. In nucleotides, the CDR3 is TGTGCCAGCAGTTTAACCCCCCTAGAGCACAGGACCCAGTACTTC.

This clonotype showed up many times. The rearrangement links TRBV21-1 to TRBJ1-5. TRBV21-1 is noted as a pseudogene. The CDR3 totals 13 residues. CDR3 region: CASSPSDNQPQHF. CDR3 in DNA: TGTGCCAGCAGCCCCTCGGACAATCAGCCCCAGCATTTT.

This chain joins TRBV7-2 and TRBJ2-7, with D maybe TRBD1 (5 bases). Germline V CDR1 and CDR2: SGHTA, FQGNSA. V dropped 3 bases and J dropped 9 bases, with 12 bases sitting between them. CDR3 length: 12 amino acids. As DNA, the CDR3 is TGTGCCAGCAGCTTTAACCAGGGCGGGCAGTACTTC. This translates into CASSFNQGGQYF.

This clonotype was counted many times. The V call is TRBV4-1, the J call TRBJ2-3; TRBD1 aligns across 7 bases. The ends lost 1 base at V and 4 bases at J; junction bases unmatched: 5. The germline V gene has CDR1 MGHRA and CDR2 YSYEKL. This CDR3 has 15 amino acids. The CDR3 DNA reads TGCGCCAGCAGCCAAGGAGGGGGCTGGTCAGATACGCAGTATTTT. Protein: CASSQGGGWSDTQYF.

In its sample, this clonotype was seen many times. The chain carries TRBV5-1 and TRBJ2-7; tentatively, D is TRBD1 (6 bases). The germline gives CDR1 SGHRS, CDR2 YFSETQ. This CDR3 comprises 15 residues. V lost 3 bases to trimming and J lost 5 bases, with 18 bases between them. The CDR3 DNA follows: TGCGCCAGCAGCTGGAATGGACAGCATGGTGACGAGCAGTACTTC. This translates into CASSWNGQHGDEQYF. Combining the CDR3 with reference TRBV5-1 and TRBJ2-7 gives the whole variable domain KAGVTQTPRYLIKTRGQQVTLSCSPISGHRSVSWYQQTPGQGLQFLFEYFSETQRNKGNFPGRFSGRQFSNSRSEMNVSTLELGDSALYLCASSWNGQHGDEQYFGPGTRLTVT.

This clonotype was picked up many times. This chain uses TRBV12-3 or TRBV12-4 with TRBJ2-7; D is unclear. Deletions cut 7 bases from V and 2 bases from J, with 12 bases between. This CDR3 comprises 13 residues. The CDR3 loop is CASTGSHTYEQYF. The DNA for the CDR3 is TGTGCCAGCACAGGTTCACACACCTACGAGCAGTACTTC.